This T cell receptor beta chain was sequenced in a study of identifying expanded T cells in peripheral blood. As to this clone: Its antigen is as yet unknown.

Study results and caveats: Clone count variance between approximately 2-week samples rose with total template count. Differentially abundant clones: 0.95 to 1.5 between replicates, 15 to 17 at 2 to 3 weeks, 19 to 20 at four.

Healthy donors had no documented immune events, such as infections, while sampled. V lost 7 bases, J lost 0 bases, and 7 bases stayed unmatched. Germline lookup yields CDR1 GTSNPN and CDR2 SVGIG (reference sequence). The CDR3 runs to 15 residues. Sequenced by immunoSEQ multiplex PCR; TCRdb stores in-frame clones only, minus some. The table includes more than 85,000 clones, 88% detected once. The clonotype was recovered from a person aged 18-69 years in good health. The rearrangement links TRBV30 to TRBJ2-2, with TRBD2 identical over 8 bases. Sample: blood. The CDR3 DNA reads as TGTGCCTCCCCGGTACTAGCGGCGAACACCGGGGAGCTGTTTTTT. Translated, it gives CASPVLAANTGELFF. Full variable domain (missing parts from reference TRBV30 and TRBJ2-2): SQTIHQWPATLVQPVGSPLSLECTVEGTSNPNLYWYRQAAGRGLQLLFYSVGIGQISSEVPQNLSASRPQDRQFILSSKKLLLSDSGFYLCASPVLAANTGELFFGEGSRLTVL.